The T cell receptor beta chain described here comes from a study of blood T cell repertoires in COVID-19. About the study: Acute and convalescent COVID-19 specimens originated in the United States, Italy and Spain. In each case, the material was cDNA or gDNA derived from T cells, B-cell-depleted T cells, or PBMCs.

Per the study methods: Amplification with reference gene primers provided the estimates of nucleated cell counts. Measured with immunoSEQ multiplex PCR; TCRdb has only the in-frame clones, and not every one. V and J calls and clone size come straight from that table; D and trimming were deduced from the DNA. The sample shows around 99,000 clones, approximately 80% of them seen only once. CDR3 length: 11 residues. The V end was cut by 3 bases, the J end by 7 bases, with 5 bases between. CDR1 KGHDR and CDR2 SFDVKD come from the germline V gene. Material: peripheral blood. The source is a woman between 45 and 65 years old with acute or convalescent COVID-19. V gene TRBV24-1 combines with J gene TRBJ2-5; D is unresolved. CDR3 sequence reads: CATSDRGTQYF. In DNA, the CDR3 is TGTGCCACCAGTGATCGCGGGACCCAGTACTTC.